The sequence of this TCR beta chain was determined in a study of blood T cell repertoires in COVID-19. Study context: Sites across the United States, Italy and Spain contributed samples from acute and convalescent COVID-19.

Researchers sorted participants into cohorts using their self-reported clinical history. CDR3 length: 15 amino acids. Germline loops: CDR1 MNHNY, CDR2 SVGAGI (reference sequence). Trimming removed 6 bases from V and 5 bases from J; junction bases left unmatched: 12. Original analysis: Reference gene primer amplification gave estimated nucleated cell counts. The data were produced by immunoSEQ multiplex PCR, yet TCRdb's version contains in-frame clones alone and is incomplete. The V and J calls and the clone size are those of that table, but D and trimming were determined from the DNA. The sample contains 150,000 to 200,000 clones, about four fifths of which appear only once.

Sequenced: PBMCs or T cells enriched from blood (not recorded which). The rearrangement uses TRBV6-6 and TRBJ2-7; 8 positions agree with TRBD1. The sequence was obtained from a man aged 50 to 59 who had recovered from COVID-19. Here the CDR3 DNA reads TGTGCCAGCAGCAGGGGTGGGTCAGGGGGCAACGAGCAGTACTTC. Amino acid sequence: CASSRGGSGGNEQYF.